These 8 T cell receptor beta chains were all obtained from the same sample, sequenced in a study of technical replicates of blood from several donors (dated by TCRdb to 2015 to 2018). Receptors were amplified or captured by the immunoSEQ multiplex PCR assay. Held by TCRdb, this immuneACCESS table contains in-frame sequences only and omits some clones. Under half of the omission traces to an unresolved V gene where checked; the cause of the rest is unknown. For this sample the table gives approximately 88,000 clones, of which approximately 94% were detected only once. The ten largest clones take up about 0.23% of the sample. Material: T cells isolated from PBMCs. These receptors were collected from a human donor in good health.

The V gene is TRBV25-1, the J gene TRBJ2-1; D gene uncertain. The V gene lost 6 bases and the J gene lost 9 bases, with 9 bases spanning the gap. The CDR3 extends over 11 amino acids. Looked up from germline, CDR1 is MGHDK and CDR2 is SYGVNS. The CDR3 nucleotides read TGTGCCAGCAGGGAGACGGGTGAGCAGTTCTTC. Protein sequence: CASRETGEQFF.

The rearrangement joins TRBV27 to TRBJ1-2; D gene ambiguous. The CDR3 covers 13 residues. Germline CDR1 is MNHEY and CDR2 is SMNVEV (reference sequence). The V and J ends lost 3 bases and 0 bases respectively, with 5 bases between them. CDR3 amino acids: CASSFFANYGYTF. The CDR3 nucleotides are TGTGCCAGCAGTTTTTTCGCTAACTATGGCTACACCTTC.

V is TRBV5-1 and J is TRBJ1-1, with TRBD1 matching 8 bases. V dropped 5 bases and J dropped 11; count of bases not matched to a gene: 11. The CDR3 has 13 amino acids. Per germline, CDR1 SGHRS and CDR2 YFSETQ. The CDR3 DNA reads TGCGCCAGCAGTCTAGTACAGGGGGAGGAGGCTTTCTTT. Translating gives CASSLVQGEEAFF. The variable domain in full, with the rest retrieved from reference TRBV5-1 and TRBJ1-1, is KAGVTQTPRYLIKTRGQQVTLSCSPISGHRSVSWYQQTPGQGLQFLFEYFSETQRNKGNFPGRFSGRQFSNSRSEMNVSTLELGDSALYLCASSLVQGEEAFFGQGTRLTVV.

The CDR3 region is CASSLARSGTGPYNEQFF. In nucleotides, the CDR3 is TGTGCCAGCAGCTTAGCACGATCCGGGACAGGGCCCTACAATGAGCAGTTCTTC. J is TRBJ2-1 and V is TRBV7-8; 9 nucleotides line up with TRBD1. Germline CDR1 reads SGHVS; CDR2 reads FQNEAQ. J gave up 2 bases and V 0 bases, and 8 bases lay outside the gene matches. The CDR3 sequence is 18 residues long.

The count of this clone is one. This chain uses TRBV5-4 with TRBJ2-1; 8 positions agree with TRBD2. CDR1 and CDR2 (germline): SGHNT, YYREEE (reference sequence). CDR3 length: 16 residues. V lost 1 base and J lost 6; bases outside the gene matches: 9. CDR3 in amino acids: CASSLPSRGGLNEQFF. The DNA for the CDR3 is TGTGCCAGCAGCTTGCCTAGTCGGGGGGGCCTCAATGAGCAGTTCTTC.

This clone was seen once. The rearrangement links TRBV5-1 to TRBJ2-2, with TRBD2 identical over 7 bases. Germline assignment: CDR1 SGHRS and CDR2 YFSETQ. V lost 4 bases, J lost 5 bases, and 11 bases stayed unmatched. The CDR3 length is 16 residues. The CDR3 region is CASSVLGTTETGELFF. The CDR3 nucleotides read TGCGCCAGCAGCGTTTTAGGGACTACCGAAACCGGGGAGCTGTTTTTT. Full variable domain (rest looked up from reference TRBV5-1 and TRBJ2-2): KAGVTQTPRYLIKTRGQQVTLSCSPISGHRSVSWYQQTPGQGLQFLFEYFSETQRNKGNFPGRFSGRQFSNSRSEMNVSTLELGDSALYLCASSVLGTTETGELFFGEGSRLTVL.

This sequence joins TRBV5-1 and TRBJ2-4, with TRBD2 as a possible D gene (5 bases). The CDR3 runs to 15 residues. The V end lost 7 bases, the J end lost 3 bases, and 17 bases lay between the germline ends. Germline V gene data show CDR1 as SGHRS and CDR2 as YFSETQ. The CDR3 loop reads CASGYGGLGKNIQYF. Written as DNA, the CDR3 is TGCGCCAGCGGCTATGGAGGCCTAGGCAAAAACATTCAGTACTTC.

The chain recombines TRBV5-1 with TRBJ2-2, with 7 bases fitting TRBD2. The CDR3 loop spans 16 amino acids. Trimming at V came to 1 base and at J to 6 bases, leaving 9 bases not matched to a gene. Germline lookup yields CDR1 SGHRS and CDR2 YFSETQ. CDR3 loop: CASSLFTAGRPGELFF. The CDR3 DNA reads TGCGCCAGCAGCTTGTTTACAGCGGGAAGACCCGGGGAGCTGTTTTTT.